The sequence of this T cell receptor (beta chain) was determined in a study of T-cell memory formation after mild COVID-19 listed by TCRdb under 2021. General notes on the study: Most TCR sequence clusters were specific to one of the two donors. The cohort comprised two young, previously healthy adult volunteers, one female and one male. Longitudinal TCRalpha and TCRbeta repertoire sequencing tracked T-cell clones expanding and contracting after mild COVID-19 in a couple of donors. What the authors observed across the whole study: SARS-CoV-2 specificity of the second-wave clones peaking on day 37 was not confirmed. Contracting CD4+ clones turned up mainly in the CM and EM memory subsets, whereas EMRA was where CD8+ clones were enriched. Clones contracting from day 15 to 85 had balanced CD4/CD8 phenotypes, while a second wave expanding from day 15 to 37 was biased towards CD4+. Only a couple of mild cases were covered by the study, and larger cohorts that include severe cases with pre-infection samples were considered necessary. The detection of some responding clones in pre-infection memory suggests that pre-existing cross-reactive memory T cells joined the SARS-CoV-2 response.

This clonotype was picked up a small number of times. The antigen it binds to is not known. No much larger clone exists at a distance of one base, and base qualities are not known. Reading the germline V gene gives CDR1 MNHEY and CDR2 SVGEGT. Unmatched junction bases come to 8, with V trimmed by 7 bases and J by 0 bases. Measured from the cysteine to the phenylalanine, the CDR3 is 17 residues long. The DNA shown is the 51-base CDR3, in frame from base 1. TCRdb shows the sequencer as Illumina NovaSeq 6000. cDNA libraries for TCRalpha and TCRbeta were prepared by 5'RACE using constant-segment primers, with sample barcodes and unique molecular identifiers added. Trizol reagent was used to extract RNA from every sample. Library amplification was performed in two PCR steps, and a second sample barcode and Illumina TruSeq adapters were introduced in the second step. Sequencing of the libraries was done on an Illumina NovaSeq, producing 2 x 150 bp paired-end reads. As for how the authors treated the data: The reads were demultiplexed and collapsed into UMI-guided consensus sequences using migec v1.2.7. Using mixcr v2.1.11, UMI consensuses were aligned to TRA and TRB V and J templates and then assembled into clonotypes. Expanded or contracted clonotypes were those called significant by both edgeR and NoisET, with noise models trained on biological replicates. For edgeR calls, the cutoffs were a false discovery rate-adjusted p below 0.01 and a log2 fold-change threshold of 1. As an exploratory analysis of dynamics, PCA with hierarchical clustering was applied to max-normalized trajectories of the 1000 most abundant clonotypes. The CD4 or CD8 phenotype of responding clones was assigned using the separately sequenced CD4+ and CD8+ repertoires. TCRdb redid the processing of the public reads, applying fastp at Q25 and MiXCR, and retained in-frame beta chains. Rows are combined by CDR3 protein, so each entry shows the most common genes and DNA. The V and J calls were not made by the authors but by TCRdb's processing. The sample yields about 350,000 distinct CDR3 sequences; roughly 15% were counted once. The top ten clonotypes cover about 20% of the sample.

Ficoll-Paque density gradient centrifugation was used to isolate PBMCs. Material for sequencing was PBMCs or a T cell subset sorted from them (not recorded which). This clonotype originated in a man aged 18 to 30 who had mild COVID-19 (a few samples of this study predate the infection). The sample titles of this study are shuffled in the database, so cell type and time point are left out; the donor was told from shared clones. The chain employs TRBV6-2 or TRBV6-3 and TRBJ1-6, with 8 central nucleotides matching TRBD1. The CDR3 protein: CASTPGQASSYNSPLHF. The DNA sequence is TGTGCCAGCACCCCGGGACAGGCGAGCTCCTATAATTCACCCCTCCACTTT.